This T cell receptor beta chain originates from a study of blood T cell repertoires in COVID-19. Overall study: Some COVID-19 samples were acute and others convalescent; all came from the United States, Italy and Spain. PBMCs, B-cell-depleted T cells, or T cells provided the cDNA or gDNA that made up the material.

Assay: immunoSEQ multiplex PCR; the TCRdb copy retains only in-frame clones and omits some. The data show about 410,000 clones, 86% seen once. The TCR comes from a young woman with active or convalescent COVID-19. The sample consisted of peripheral blood.

CDR3: CASSLAPGALASGNTIYF. DNA of the CDR3: TGTGCCAGCAGCTTAGCGCCAGGGGCTTTGGCATCTGGAAACACCATATATTTT. J is TRBJ1-3 and V is TRBV7-8; TRBD1 is a possible D gene (6 bases). CDR1 and CDR2 (germline): SGHVS, FQNEAQ. Trimming shortened V by 0 bases and J by 1 base, and 16 bases separated the two germline ends. CDR3 size: 18 residues.